The rows below give T cell receptor beta chains drawn from one sample of a study of OX40 agonist ivuxolimab in advanced cancers. Produced via immunoSEQ multiplex PCR; TCRdb's table is partial and in-frame only. The sample carries 57,000 or so clones, approximately 86% recorded once. The sample here was CD4+ or CD8+ T cells sorted from blood, taken in a trial of the OX40 agonist ivuxolimab. The receptors were sampled from an adult with an advanced solid tumor such as melanoma, head and neck, liver or kidney cancer. The CDR3 runs from the conserved cysteine through the conserved F or W. D genes are given only for firm matches. Size values are once, few and many counts, or a class for expanded clones, and some rows have none.

clone_size: NA; j_call: TRBJ1-2; v_call: TRBV6-5; d_call: NA; cdr3_aa: CASSSSLTGPYGYTF; cdr3_nt: TGTGCCAGCAGTTCGTCCCTGACAGGTCCCTATGGCTACACCTTC
clone_size: NA; j_call: TRBJ2-5; v_call: TRBV6-1; d_call: TRBD2; cdr3_aa: CASSELSGGRQTQYF; cdr3_nt: TGTGCCAGCAGTGAACTGAGCGGGGGCCGACAGACCCAGTACTTC
clone_size: NA; j_call: TRBJ2-5; v_call: TRBV2; d_call: NA; cdr3_aa: CASSDYQGLGETQYF; cdr3_nt: TGTGCCAGCAGTGATTATCAGGGATTGGGAGAGACCCAGTACTTC
clone_size: NA; j_call: TRBJ2-5; v_call: TRBV6-5; d_call: TRBD1; cdr3_aa: CASSWGFKGAQETQYF; cdr3_nt: TGTGCCAGCAGTTGGGGTTTTAAGGGGGCGCAGGAGACCCAGTACTTC
clone_size: NA; j_call: TRBJ2-6; v_call: TRBV6-5; d_call: NA; cdr3_aa: CASSYGQPSGANVLTF; cdr3_nt: TGTGCCAGCAGTTACGGGCAGCCCTCTGGGGCCAACGTCCTGACTTTC
clone_size: NA; j_call: TRBJ1-4; v_call: TRBV7-9; d_call: NA; cdr3_aa: CASSVAGTAEEKLFF; cdr3_nt: TGTGCCAGCAGCGTAGCCGGGACCGCAGAAGAAAAACTGTTTTTT
clone_size: NA; j_call: TRBJ1-3; v_call: TRBV7-9; d_call: NA; cdr3_aa: CASSLERYSGNTIYF; cdr3_nt: TGTGCCAGCAGCTTAGAGCGCTATTCTGGAAACACCATATATTTT
clone_size: NA; j_call: TRBJ2-2; v_call: TRBV2; d_call: NA; cdr3_aa: CASSIQDNTGELFF; cdr3_nt: TGTGCCAGCAGTATACAGGACAACACCGGGGAGCTGTTTTTT
clone_size: NA; j_call: TRBJ1-5; v_call: TRBV6-6; d_call: TRBD1; cdr3_aa: CASNDRGSNQPQHF; cdr3_nt: TGTGCCAGCAATGACAGGGGGAGCAATCAGCCCCAGCATTTT
clone_size: NA; j_call: TRBJ1-1; v_call: TRBV7-3; d_call: NA; cdr3_aa: CASSLSVNTEAFF; cdr3_nt: TGTGCCAGCAGCTTATCAGTGAACACTGAAGCTTTCTTT
clone_size: NA; j_call: TRBJ1-5; v_call: TRBV19; d_call: NA; cdr3_aa: CASSMSTLGNQPQHF; cdr3_nt: TGTGCCAGTAGTATGTCAACGCTTGGGAATCAGCCCCAGCATTTT
clone_size: NA; j_call: TRBJ1-6; v_call: TRBV6-1; d_call: TRBD1; cdr3_aa: CASVQTGGYSPLHF; cdr3_nt: TGTGCCAGCGTTCAGACAGGGGGCTATTCACCCCTCCACTTT
clone_size: NA; j_call: TRBJ2-3; v_call: TRBV6-5; d_call: NA; cdr3_aa: CASRPMELSTDTQYF; cdr3_nt: TGTGCCAGCAGGCCGATGGAGCTTAGCACAGATACGCAGTATTTT
clone_size: NA; j_call: TRBJ1-3; v_call: TRBV18; d_call: NA; cdr3_aa: CASSRLSGDGNTIYF; cdr3_nt: TGTGCCAGCTCTCGCCTATCAGGAGATGGAAACACCATATATTTT
clone_size: NA; j_call: TRBJ1-2; v_call: TRBV12-1; d_call: NA; cdr3_aa: CASSEIGYTF; cdr3_nt: TGTGCCAGCAGCGAGATTGGCTACACCTTC
clone_size: NA; j_call: TRBJ2-5; v_call: TRBV5-1; d_call: NA; cdr3_aa: CASRKGTQETQYF; cdr3_nt: TGCGCCAGCAGAAAGGGCACACAAGAGACCCAGTACTTC
clone_size: NA; j_call: TRBJ1-1; v_call: TRBV5-1; d_call: NA; cdr3_aa: CASSLEAAVEGEAFF; cdr3_nt: TGCGCCAGCAGCTTGGAAGCCGCGGTGGAAGGTGAAGCTTTCTTT
clone_size: NA; j_call: TRBJ1-6; v_call: TRBV9; d_call: NA; cdr3_aa: CASSVEPGTSYSPLHF; cdr3_nt: TGTGCCAGCAGCGTAGAGCCGGGGACCTCTTATTCACCCCTCCACTTT
clone_size: NA; j_call: TRBJ2-3; v_call: TRBV9; d_call: NA; cdr3_aa: CASSASETGFGTDTQYF; cdr3_nt: TGTGCCAGCAGCGCCTCAGAAACTGGATTTGGCACAGATACGCAGTATTTT
clone_size: NA; j_call: TRBJ1-3; v_call: TRBV19; d_call: NA; cdr3_aa: CASSIDRNGNTIYF; cdr3_nt: TGTGCCAGTAGTATAGATCGGAATGGAAACACCATATATTTT
clone_size: NA; j_call: TRBJ2-7; v_call: TRBV5-1; d_call: TRBD1; cdr3_aa: CASSLGDSFYEQYF; cdr3_nt: TGCGCCAGCTCCCTAGGGGACAGCTTCTACGAGCAGTACTTC
clone_size: once; j_call: TRBJ1-1; v_call: TRBV6-1; d_call: NA; cdr3_aa: CASSASFVSEAFF; cdr3_nt: TGTGCCAGCAGTGCATCCTTTGTGAGTGAAGCTTTCTTT
clone_size: few; j_call: TRBJ2-7; v_call: TRBV5-1; d_call: TRBD1; cdr3_aa: CASSWRRGQAVYEQYF; cdr3_nt: TGCGCCAGCAGCTGGAGGAGGGGACAGGCCGTCTACGAGCAGTACTTC
clone_size: NA; j_call: TRBJ2-6; v_call: TRBV5-6; d_call: NA; cdr3_aa: CASSLGGRGAGANVLTF; cdr3_nt: TGTGCCAGCAGCTTGGGGGGCCGGGGCGCTGGGGCCAACGTCCTGACTTTC
clone_size: NA; j_call: TRBJ2-3; v_call: TRBV7-2; d_call: NA; cdr3_aa: CASSSKTSIQRDTQYF; cdr3_nt: TGTGCCAGCAGCTCTAAGACATCTATCCAGAGAGATACGCAGTATTTT
clone_size: NA; j_call: TRBJ2-3; v_call: TRBV2; d_call: NA; cdr3_aa: CASSEGVVPNTQYF; cdr3_nt: TGTGCCAGCAGTGAGGGGGTCGTTCCAAATACGCAGTATTTT
clone_size: NA; j_call: TRBJ2-5; v_call: TRBV11-2; d_call: NA; cdr3_aa: CASSLARKTQYF; cdr3_nt: TGTGCCAGCAGCTTAGCTCGAAAGACCCAGTACTTC
clone_size: NA; j_call: TRBJ1-6; v_call: TRBV14; d_call: NA; cdr3_aa: CASSQGRISNSPLHF; cdr3_nt: TGTGCCAGCAGCCAGGGTAGGATATCTAATTCACCCCTCCACTTT